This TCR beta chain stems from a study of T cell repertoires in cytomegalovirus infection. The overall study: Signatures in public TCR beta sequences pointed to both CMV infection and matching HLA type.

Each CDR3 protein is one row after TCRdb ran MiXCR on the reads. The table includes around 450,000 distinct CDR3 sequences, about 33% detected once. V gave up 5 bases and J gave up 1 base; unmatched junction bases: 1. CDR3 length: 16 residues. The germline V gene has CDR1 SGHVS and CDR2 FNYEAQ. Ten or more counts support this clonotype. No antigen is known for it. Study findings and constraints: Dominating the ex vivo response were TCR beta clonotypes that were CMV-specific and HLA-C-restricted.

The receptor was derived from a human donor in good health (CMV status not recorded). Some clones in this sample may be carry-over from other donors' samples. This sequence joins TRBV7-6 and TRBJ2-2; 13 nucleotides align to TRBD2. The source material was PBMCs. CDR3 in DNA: TGTGCCAGCAGCAGGACTAGCGGGGGGAACACCGGGGAGCTGTTTTTT. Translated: CASSRTSGGNTGELFF.